This is a list of T cell receptor beta chains from one sample in a study of CD8 T cells in Susac syndrome. Using its own MiXCR run on the immunoSEQ multiplex PCR reads, TCRdb lists one record per CDR3 protein. The sample consists of about 83,000 distinct CDR3 sequences, 95% to 96% of them appearing once. Sequencing was performed on CD8+ T cells from PBMCs. These receptors all come from a human donor with Susac syndrome. CDR3s include the opening cysteine and the closing phenylalanine or tryptophan.

V gene	J gene	CDR3 protein
TRBV6-5	TRBJ2-7	CASSMGTGPYEQYF
TRBV6-6	TRBJ2-7	CASTPSVLSYEQYF
TRBV19	TRBJ2-7	CASSIGPSAAYEQYF
TRBV20-1	TRBJ1-2	CSAKIPGPVHPSSSGGYGYTF
TRBV7-9	TRBJ1-5	CASSYQSGGRNNQPQHF
TRBV3-1	TRBJ2-1	CASSRLTGGPYNEQFF
TRBV4-1	TRBJ2-5	CASSQDRGEETQYF
TRBV9	TRBJ1-4	CASSVDWGPNEKLFF
TRBV6-6	TRBJ2-3	CASSYFRQHTDTQYF
TRBV5-1	TRBJ1-2	CASSLDRRELDYTF
TRBV25-1	TRBJ2-1	CASSGHEQFF
TRBV29-1	TRBJ2-1	CSGGGQYNEQFF
TRBV30	TRBJ2-1	CAWRLAGGNEQFF
TRBV28	TRBJ2-3	CASSLPIAGPSTDTQYF
TRBV4-1	TRBJ1-5	CASSQDPERPQPQHF